This passage covers 27 T cell receptor beta chains from one sample sequenced in a study of shared clonotypes between healthy human individuals (dated by TCRdb to between 2020 and 2021). Preparation of the library involved the immunoSEQ multiplex PCR assay. TCRdb re-hosts the immuneACCESS table, in-frame sequences only. Its copies lack some clones; in the studies checked, an unresolved V gene accounts for under half of them, and the cause for the rest is not known. A total of about 2.2 million clones appear in this sample, around 93% of them only once. The leading ten clones occupy more than 1.5% of the sample. CD8 naive samples consisted of CD45RO-negative cells that were positively selected for CCR7, yielding a CD45RA+CCR7+ population without TemRA cells. What was sequenced was naive CD8+ T cells from PBMCs. The cell subset or site label corresponds to: CD45RA+CCR7+. Receptor source: a man between 18 and 35 years old in good health. Some clones in this sample may be carry-over from other donors' samples.

V gene TRBV18 combines with J gene TRBJ2-5, with 9 bases identical to TRBD2. The germline gives CDR1 KGHSH, CDR2 LQKENI. V shed 3 bases, J shed 5 bases, and the junction held 7 bases outside the gene matches. The length of the CDR3 is 15 residues. The CDR3 protein is CASSPPALAGETQYF. The CDR3 DNA sequence: TGTGCCAGCTCACCCCCCGCGCTAGCGGGGGAGACCCAGTACTTC.

The chain carries TRBV27 and TRBJ1-5; no firm D call. Germline V gene data show CDR1 as MNHEY and CDR2 as SMNVEV (reference sequence). V was cut by 4 bases and J by 8 bases, with 21 bases left in between. This CDR3 has 16 residues. The CDR3 bases are TGTGCCAGCAGTTCCCGATGGTCGGTAGCTTTAGAGCCCCAGCATTTT. Translating it yields CASSSRWSVALEPQHF.

This CDR3 reads CASSLYRGGRGVDEQYF. For the CDR3, the DNA is TGTGCCAGCAGTTTATACAGGGGAGGTCGAGGGGTTGACGAGCAGTACTTC. The genes are TRBV28 and TRBJ2-7; perhaps TRBD1 as D (7 bases). The germline gives CDR1 MDHEN, CDR2 SYDVKM. CDR3 length equals 17 residues. V lost 1 base and J 5 bases, leaving 21 bases between the germline ends.

V and J are TRBV18 and TRBJ2-5; D remains ambiguous. The germline V gene has CDR1 KGHSH and CDR2 LQKENI. The CDR3 runs to 14 residues. V was cut by 3 bases and J by 1 base, with 9 bases left in between. The CDR3 loop reads CASSPTGPQETQYF. The CDR3 DNA reads TGTGCCAGCTCACCGACGGGCCCCCAAGAGACCCAGTACTTC.

The gene calls are TRBV5-1 and TRBJ2-1; 7 bases map to TRBD2. The germline V gene encodes CDR1 SGHRS and CDR2 YFSETQ. The trim removed 1 base at V and 5 bases at J, leaving 3 bases unmatched. This CDR3 region has 14 residues. The CDR3, as DNA: TGCGCCAGCAGCTTGTCTAGCGGTCACAATGAGCAGTTCTTC. It specifies CASSLSSGHNEQFF.

This sequence joins TRBV27 and TRBJ2-4, with a weak D call TRBD1 (6 bases). CDR1 is MNHEY and CDR2 is SMNVEV in the germline V gene (reference sequence). V lost 2 bases and J 8 bases, leaving 13 bases between the germline ends. CDR3 length: 14 residues. The CDR3 bases are TGTGCCAGCAGTTTACTGGCAGGGGCTGACATTCAGTACTTC. This gives the protein CASSLLAGADIQYF.

The chain joins TRBV27 to TRBJ2-3; 9 bases are a match to TRBD1. Germline CDR1 is MNHEY and CDR2 is SMNVEV (reference sequence). V lost 3 bases to trimming and J lost 10 bases; unmatched junction nucleotides: 8. CDR3 length equals 14 residues. Here the CDR3 reads CASSFRDRVLAQYF. The CDR3 region has the DNA TGTGCCAGCAGTTTCCGGGACAGGGTTTTGGCGCAGTATTTT.

This clone appeared a single time. This chain joins TRBV7-3 and TRBJ2-5; possibly TRBD1 for D (6 bases). Germline V gene lookup returns CDR1 SGHTA and CDR2 FQGTGA. V lost 0 bases and J lost 4, with 18 bases in between. This CDR3 region has 17 residues. DNA for the CDR3: TGTGCCAGCAGCTTAACCCCAGGGGTGAAAGGCTCAGAGACCCAGTACTTC. As protein: CASSLTPGVKGSETQYF.

The rearrangement uses TRBV19 and TRBJ2-5; a weak D match, TRBD2 (6 bases). The V gene's germline CDR1 is LNHDA and CDR2 SQIVND (reference sequence). This CDR3 has 16 amino acids. V lost 3 bases and J lost 2, with 16 bases in between. The CDR3, as DNA: TGTGCCAGTAGTATGACGCGGGGACTGGGTCAAGAGACCCAGTACTTC. Its protein is CASSMTRGLGQETQYF.

The chain combines TRBV4-1 with TRBJ2-7; 7 bases align to TRBD1. In germline, CDR1 is MGHRA, CDR2 YSYEKL. Losses at the gene ends were 2 bases for V and 6 bases for J; bases not matched to a gene: 7. The CDR3 is 14 residues long. CDR3 sequence (DNA): TGCGCCAGCAGCCAACGACAGGGTGGGCTCGAGCAGTACTTC. Translation: CASSQRQGGLEQYF.

J is TRBJ2-1 and V is TRBV29-1; D is unclear. The CDR3 has 12 amino acids. With 7 bases removed from V and 8 bases from J, the gap between germline ends came to 15 bases. Looked up from germline, CDR1 is SQVTM and CDR2 is ANQGSEA. The CDR3 coding sequence is TGCAGCGGTACGTGGGTCAATTATGAGCAGTTCTTC. Translated, it gives CSGTWVNYEQFF.

A note on this clone: The same CDR3 is also encoded by other DNA sequences in this sample. The chain employs TRBV27 and TRBJ2-7; TRBD2 aligns across 8 bases. CDR1 is MNHEY and CDR2 is SMNVEV in the germline V gene (reference sequence). The CDR3 length is 13 residues. V was pared by 6 bases and J by 3 bases, with 4 bases of the junction left unmatched. DNA of the CDR3: TGTGCCAGCAGCTACAGCGGGAGCTACGAGCAGTACTTC. Its protein product is CASSYSGSYEQYF.

The CDR3 sequence is CASSLAPGVLYEQYF. CDR3 coding DNA: TGTGCCAGCAGCTTAGCTCCAGGGGTTCTCTACGAGCAGTACTTC. The chain uses TRBV7-6 and TRBJ2-7; TRBD1 might be the D (6 bases). There are 15 residues in the CDR3. The germline V gene encodes CDR1 SGHVS and CDR2 FNYEAQ. V was trimmed by 0 bases and J by 3 bases, leaving 12 bases between them.

This clone was observed once. V and J are TRBV28 and TRBJ2-6; 8 positions match TRBD1. The CDR3 covers 18 residues. Unmatched junction bases numbered 13, after V lost 5 bases and J lost 4 bases. Germline CDR1 MDHEN, CDR2 SYDVKM. The CDR3 reads CASSPRQGWYAGANVLTF. The DNA for the CDR3 is TGTGCCAGCAGTCCACGACAGGGGTGGTACGCAGGGGCCAACGTCCTGACTTTC.

The rearrangement joins TRBV7-8 to TRBJ1-1; D remains ambiguous. This CDR3 comprises 13 residues. Trimming removed 4 bases at V and 4 bases at J, with 10 bases between. Germline CDR1 and CDR2: SGHVS and FQNEAQ. The CDR3, as DNA: TGTGCCAGCAGCTCCGCTCTGCCCACTGAAGCTTTCTTT. It is translated as CASSSALPTEAFF.

This chain joins TRBV19 and TRBJ2-1; 16 positions match TRBD2. The CDR3 totals 17 residues. J lost 0 bases, V lost 6 bases, and 2 bases had no gene match. The germline V gene encodes CDR1 LNHDA and CDR2 SQIVND (reference sequence). CDR3 protein: CASRGLAGGPSYNEQFF. The CDR3 DNA sequence: TGTGCCAGTAGGGGACTAGCGGGAGGGCCCTCCTACAATGAGCAGTTCTTC.

Of note for this clone: The identical CDR3 is also encoded by other nucleotide sequences in the sample. For the CDR3, the DNA is TGTGCCAGTAGTATTGGGGGGGCTGAAGCTTTCTTT. Its translation: CASSIGGAEAFF. The chain joins TRBV19 to TRBJ1-1, with D possibly TRBD1 on 5 matching bases. The CDR3 is made up of 12 amino acids. CDR1 LNHDA and CDR2 SQIVND come from the germline V gene (reference sequence). The V and J ends lost 3 bases and 6 bases respectively, with 8 bases between them.

The table lists this clone with a count of one. The chain links TRBV13 to TRBJ2-1; no clear D. The length of the CDR3 is 11 residues. CDR1 is PRHDT, CDR2 FYEKMQ, per germline (reference sequence). With 2 bases removed from V and 6 bases from J, the gap between germline ends came to 2 bases. CDR3 coding DNA: TGTGCCAGCAGCTTAAGCAATGAGCAGTTCTTC. This translates into CASSLSNEQFF.

This clone has only one observation. The rearrangement uses TRBV13 and TRBJ2-1, with 8 bases matching TRBD2. The CDR3 extends over 14 amino acids. J was trimmed by 5 bases and V by 3 bases; bases with no gene match: 3. Germline V gene lookup returns CDR1 PRHDT and CDR2 FYEKMQ (reference sequence). The CDR3 sequence: CASSLTSEDNEQFF. CDR3 nucleotides: TGTGCCAGCAGCTTGACTAGCGAGGACAATGAGCAGTTCTTC. Supplemented by reference TRBV13 and TRBJ2-1, the full variable domain reads AAGVIQSPRHLIKEKRETATLKCYPIPRHDTVYWYQQGPGQDPQFLISFYEKMQSDKGSIPDRFSAQQFSDYHSELNMSSLELGDSALYFCASSLTSEDNEQFFGPGTRLTVL.

As concerns this clone: This same CDR3 is encoded by further DNA sequences in the sample. The chain joins TRBV7-9 to TRBJ2-5; 11 bases agree with TRBD2. J was trimmed by 5 bases and V by 4 bases; bases with no gene match: 6. Germline lookup yields CDR1 SEHNR and CDR2 FQNEAQ (reference sequence). The CDR3 extends over 15 amino acids. The CDR3 bases are TGTGCCAGCAGCTCCCTAGCGGGAGGTCGCGAGACCCAGTACTTC. Amino acid sequence: CASSSLAGGRETQYF.

V gene TRBV4-1 combines with J gene TRBJ2-3, with D unresolved. This CDR3 is built from 17 residues. Germline-derived CDR1 and CDR2 are MGHRA and YSYEKL. V was cut by 0 bases and J by 0 bases, with 13 bases left in between. The CDR3 DNA follows: TGCGCCAGCAGCCAAGATATATTTGGCCCTAGCACAGATACGCAGTATTTT. Protein product: CASSQDIFGPSTDTQYF.

V is TRBV27 and J is TRBJ2-7; D unclear. Germline V gene lookup returns CDR1 MNHEY and CDR2 SMNVEV (reference sequence). Trimming left V 5 bases short and J 4 bases short, with 9 bases between. The length of the CDR3 is 12 residues. This CDR3 reads CASSPHKYEQYF. CDR3 DNA sequence: TGTGCCAGCAGTCCTCACAAGTACGAGCAGTACTTC.

The chain joins TRBV4-2 to TRBJ2-1, with TRBD2 matching 9 bases. CDR1 and CDR2 (germline): LGHNA, YNFKEQ. V trimming: 3 bases; J trimming: 2 bases; junction bases outside the gene matches: 11. This CDR3 has 18 amino acids. The CDR3 loop reads CASSHKPTGTSPYNEQFF. Here the CDR3 DNA reads TGTGCCAGCAGCCATAAGCCGACCGGGACTAGCCCCTACAATGAGCAGTTCTTC.

The chain uses TRBV15 and TRBJ2-1, with D maybe TRBD1 (5 bases). Germline assignment: CDR1 LNHNV and CDR2 YYDKDF (reference sequence). Trimming took off 4 bases at V and 3 bases at J, with 10 bases between the two ends. There are 14 residues in the CDR3. The DNA of the CDR3 is TGTGCCACCAGCAACCCAGGGATCTACAATGAGCAGTTCTTC. Its translation: CATSNPGIYNEQFF.

The chain has TRBV13 and TRBJ2-5, with TRBD2 identical over 7 bases. CDR3 length: 15 amino acids. Germline V CDR1 and CDR2: PRHDT, FYEKMQ (reference sequence). V dropped 5 bases and J dropped 0; count of bases not matched to a gene: 6. CDR3 nucleotide sequence: TGTGCCAGCAGCCCAGCCGCGGGGGACCAAGAGACCCAGTACTTC. Translation: CASSPAAGDQETQYF.

Concerning this clone itself: The sample holds other DNA sequences that translate to the same CDR3. The chain has TRBV28 and TRBJ2-2; D remains unclear. The CDR3 is 14 residues long. Germline V gives CDR1 MDHEN, CDR2 SYDVKM. The ends were cut back, 5 bases at V and 2 bases at J, with 9 bases in the middle. CDR3 nucleotide sequence: TGTGCCAGCAGTCTCCGATTAAACACCGGGGAGCTGTTTTTT. Its protein product is CASSLRLNTGELFF.

The chain joins TRBV7-9 to TRBJ1-2; 8 nucleotides line up with TRBD1. Germline values: CDR1 SEHNR, CDR2 FQNEAQ (reference sequence). The CDR3 runs to 15 residues. The V gene end was trimmed by 1 base and the J gene end by 4 bases; junction bases not matched to a gene: 5. The CDR3, as DNA: TGTGCCAGCAGCTTAGGGGACAGGCCTACCTATGGCTACACCTTC. It yields the protein CASSLGDRPTYGYTF.